This is a list of T cell receptor beta chains from one sample in a study of blood T cell repertoires in COVID-19. This table comes from immunoSEQ multiplex PCR, and its TCRdb copy is limited to in-frame clones, with some not included. The sample yields roughly 200,000 clones, around four fifths seen once. Sequences were obtained from peripheral blood. These receptors originate from a woman aged 80 or older with active or convalescent COVID-19. Both conserved end residues are part of each CDR3. The D gene is left open where the match is weak. Where a row states a size, it is once, few, many or the class of an expanded clone; other rows omit it.

V gene	J gene	CDR3 length	D gene	clone size	CDR3 DNA	CDR3 protein
TRBV28	TRBJ1-5	16	-	once	TGTGCCAGCAGACGCGGACAGTACGGGGGCAATCAGCCCCAGCATTTT	CASRRGQYGGNQPQHF
TRBV27	TRBJ1-4	15	TRBD1	few	TGTGCCAGCAGGGCGTGGGACAGGGCCCCGGGAAAACTGTTTTTT	CASRAWDRAPGKLFF
TRBV2	TRBJ2-5	13	-	-	TGTGCCAGCAGTGAAAACAGGGAAGAGACCCAGTACTTC	CASSENREETQYF
TRBV7-2	TRBJ2-7	15	-	-	TGTGCCAGCAGCTTAGTCCTAGGACTGGCGGGCGAGCAGTACTTC	CASSLVLGLAGEQYF
TRBV19	TRBJ2-1	16	TRBD2	-	TGTGCCAGTAGTATAGGCGGCGGGGGGGTAGGCAATGAGCAGTTCTTC	CASSIGGGGVGNEQFF
TRBV5-4	TRBJ2-5	14	TRBD2	-	TGTGCCAGCAGCCTCCGGGGGGGGCAAGAGACCCAGTACTTC	CASSLRGGQETQYF
TRBV4-1	TRBJ2-1	16	TRBD2	-	TGCGCCAGCAGCCAAGGGGGGCGGGGGGCCGACATTGAGCAGTTCTTC	CASSQGGRGADIEQFF
TRBV2	TRBJ2-5	15	TRBD1	-	TGTGCCAGCAGCCCTAGGGACAGGGCTCGAGAGACCCAGTACTTC	CASSPRDRARETQYF
TRBV24-1	TRBJ2-7	20	TRBD1	-	TGTGCCACCAGAAGAGGACGGGACAGGGGGCTTTATAGGGAAATCTACGAGCAGTACTTC	CATRRGRDRGLYREIYEQYF
TRBV5-5	TRBJ1-4	18	-	-	TGTGCCAGCAGCCCCATTCCAGGGGATGGGCAAACTAATGAAAAACTGTTTTTT	CASSPIPGDGQTNEKLFF
TRBV5-6	TRBJ2-5	15	-	-	TGTGCCAGCAGCCAACTGCGGGCCCCCCAAGAGAGCCAGTACTTC	CASSQLRAPQESQYF
TRBV5-1	TRBJ2-1	14	-	-	TGCGCCAGCAGCTTGGTCGGGGAGCCGGGGGAGCAGTTCTTC	CASSLVGEPGEQFF
TRBV11-2	TRBJ2-5	16	TRBD1	-	TGTGCCAGCAGCTTTCCGACAGGGATGGGACAAGAGACCCAGTACTTC	CASSFPTGMGQETQYF
TRBV6-6	TRBJ1-2	15	TRBD1	-	TGTGCCAGCAGTTACTCCGACAGGGGATCCTATGGCTACACCTTC	CASSYSDRGSYGYTF
TRBV25-1	TRBJ1-2	15	TRBD1	-	TGTGCCAGCAGCCCGGTGGGACAGGCGAGGGATGGCTACACCTTC	CASSPVGQARDGYTF
TRBV7-9	TRBJ1-6	15	TRBD1	-	TGTGCCAGCAGCCGAGGGACAGGGGGCGATTCACCCCTCCACTTT	CASSRGTGGDSPLHF
TRBV2	TRBJ1-6	15	TRBD1	-	TGTGCCAGCAGGGACAGGAGCTCCTATAATTCACCCCTCCACTTT	CASRDRSSYNSPLHF
TRBV30	TRBJ1-2	13	TRBD1	-	TGTGCCTGGGGGGACAGGGTACTTTCTGGCTACACCTTC	CAWGDRVLSGYTF
TRBV3-1/TRBV3-2	TRBJ1-6	14	TRBD1	many	TGTGCCAGCAGCCGGGACAGGGGGAATTCACCCCTCCACTTT	CASSRDRGNSPLHF
TRBV29-1	TRBJ2-5	13	-	-	TGCAGCGTTGAGGGCAGGGTAGGCGAGACCCAGTACTTC	CSVEGRVGETQYF
TRBV28	TRBJ2-1	12	TRBD1	-	TGTGCCAGCTACAGACAGGGGCATGAGCAGTTCTTC	CASYRQGHEQFF
TRBV4-2	TRBJ2-1	18	TRBD2	few	TGTGCCAGCAGCCAAGACTCCCTAGCGGTGAGCTCCTACAATGAGCAGTTCTTC	CASSQDSLAVSSYNEQFF
TRBV6-6	TRBJ1-6	16	-	-	TGTGCCAGCAGTTACTTCGGGGAACCTTATAATTCACCCCTCCACTTT	CASSYFGEPYNSPLHF
TRBV5-1	TRBJ1-1	14	TRBD1	-	TGCGCCAGCAGCTCCGGGACAGTGGGCACTGAAGCTTTCTTT	CASSSGTVGTEAFF
TRBV29-1	TRBJ1-2	14	TRBD1	-	TGCAGCGTTGACGGGACAGGAGACAACTATGGCTACACCTTC	CSVDGTGDNYGYTF
TRBV18	TRBJ2-1	16	TRBD1	-	TGTGCCAGCTCACCAAATACCGGGACAGGGTACAATGAGCAGTTCTTC	CASSPNTGTGYNEQFF
TRBV29-1	TRBJ1-1	14	TRBD1	-	TGCAGCGTTGACCCGGGACAGGGGAACACTGAAGCTTTCTTT	CSVDPGQGNTEAFF
TRBV10-3	TRBJ1-6	14	TRBD1	-	TGTGCCATCGAGGGGGCGAGCCTAAATTCACCCCTCCACTTT	CAIEGASLNSPLHF
TRBV28	TRBJ1-6	15	TRBD1	-	TGTGCCAGCAGTCTCCTGGACAGGGGAAGGTCACCCCTCCACTTT	CASSLLDRGRSPLHF
TRBV29-1	TRBJ2-3	19	TRBD2	-	TGCAGCGCCAATTGTACGTTTTTACGGGACTACTTTAGCACAGATACGCAGTATTTT	CSANCTFLRDYFSTDTQYF
TRBV2	TRBJ2-3	19	TRBD2	-	TGTGCCAGCAGTGATCTGGGGTTAGCGGGGGGCTATAGCACAGATACGCAGTATTTT	CASSDLGLAGGYSTDTQYF
TRBV5-1	TRBJ2-1	17	TRBD2	-	TGCGCCAGCAGCTACACCGGGACTAGCGATCCCTACAATGAGCAGTTCTTC	CASSYTGTSDPYNEQFF
TRBV2	TRBJ1-3	15	-	-	TGTGCCAGCAGCGCCACAGGCTTCTCTGGAAACACCATATATTTT	CASSATGFSGNTIYF
TRBV5-4	TRBJ2-1	14	-	-	TGTGCCATTCCGCAGGGAATCTCCTACAATGAGCAGTTCTTC	CAIPQGISYNEQFF
TRBV18	TRBJ1-1	12	-	-	TGTGCCAGCTCACCGGCAGATTTCGAAGCTTTCTTT	CASSPADFEAFF
TRBV5-6	TRBJ2-1	14	TRBD2	-	TGTGCCAGCAGCTGGGGGACTAGACGAGATGAGCAGTTCTTC	CASSWGTRRDEQFF
TRBV29-1	TRBJ2-7	17	-	few	TGCAGCGTGAGGGGGGGACCGACACCCAAAGAGGGCTACGAGCAGTACTTC	CSVRGGPTPKEGYEQYF
TRBV5-1	TRBJ2-3	15	-	-	TGCGCCAGCAGCCCGATGGGGCTTAACAGATACGCGCAGTATTTT	CASSPMGLNRYAQYF
TRBV7-6	TRBJ1-2	16	TRBD1	-	TGTGCCAGCAGCTTAGGGGACAGGGGGCTGGACTATGGCTACACCTTC	CASSLGDRGLDYGYTF
TRBV5-6	TRBJ2-7	15	-	-	TGTGCCAGCAGCCCATCCGGGACTTGGACCTACGAGCAGTACTTC	CASSPSGTWTYEQYF
TRBV5-6	TRBJ1-5	14	-	-	TGTGCCAGCAGCCCTCGGAACACTATTCAGCCCCAGCATTTT	CASSPRNTIQPQHF
TRBV5-6	TRBJ1-1	15	-	-	TGTGCCAGCAGCCCTCGCCCCGGGAGGGGGGCGGAAGCTTTCTTT	CASSPRPGRGAEAFF
TRBV5-4	TRBJ1-3	14	-	-	TGTGCCAGCAGCCCCGGGAGGACTGGAAACACCATATATTTT	CASSPGRTGNTIYF
TRBV5-1	TRBJ1-5	16	-	-	TGCGCCAGCAGCTTGGGGGCAGGTAGGAGCAATCAGCCCCAGCATTTT	CASSLGAGRSNQPQHF
TRBV5-1	TRBJ1-2	14	TRBD1	-	TGCGCCAGCAGCCCCCAACAGGGGGGCTATGGCTACACCTTC	CASSPQQGGYGYTF
TRBV28	TRBJ1-2	12	TRBD1	-	TGTGCCAGGAGACAGGGCAACTATGGCTACACCTTC	CARRQGNYGYTF
TRBV6-2/TRBV6-3	TRBJ2-7	14	-	-	TGTGCCAGCAGTTACTCCAGAAGGAGCTACGAGCAGTACTTC	CASSYSRRSYEQYF
TRBV27	TRBJ1-1	17	-	-	TGTGCCAGCAGCAATCAATTCGTCGGGTATCGTGGGACTGAAGCTTTCTTT	CASSNQFVGYRGTEAFF
TRBV18	TRBJ1-5	15	-	-	TGTGCCAGCTCACCTATGGACAGCGAAAATCAGCCCCAGCATTTT	CASSPMDSENQPQHF
TRBV29-1	TRBJ1-1	15	TRBD1	-	TGCAGCGTTCGGGACAGGGAGATTCTGAACACTGAAGCTTTCTTT	CSVRDREILNTEAFF
TRBV9	TRBJ2-3	16	-	-	TGTGCCAGCAGCGTACGCATGGGGGCGAGCACAGATACGCAGTATTTT	CASSVRMGASTDTQYF
TRBV14	TRBJ2-1	19	TRBD2	-	TGTGCCAGCAGCCAAGAGGGTAGCGGGGGGGCCAAGGCCTACAATGAGCAGTTCTTC	CASSQEGSGGAKAYNEQFF
TRBV23-1	TRBJ1-2	15	TRBD1	-	TGCGCCAGCCGCGGACAGGGGACCCCTAACTATGGCTACACCTTC	CASRGQGTPNYGYTF
TRBV29-1	TRBJ1-2	14	TRBD1	-	TGCAGCGTGGCTACAGGGGGATTGAACTATGGCTACACCTTC	CSVATGGLNYGYTF